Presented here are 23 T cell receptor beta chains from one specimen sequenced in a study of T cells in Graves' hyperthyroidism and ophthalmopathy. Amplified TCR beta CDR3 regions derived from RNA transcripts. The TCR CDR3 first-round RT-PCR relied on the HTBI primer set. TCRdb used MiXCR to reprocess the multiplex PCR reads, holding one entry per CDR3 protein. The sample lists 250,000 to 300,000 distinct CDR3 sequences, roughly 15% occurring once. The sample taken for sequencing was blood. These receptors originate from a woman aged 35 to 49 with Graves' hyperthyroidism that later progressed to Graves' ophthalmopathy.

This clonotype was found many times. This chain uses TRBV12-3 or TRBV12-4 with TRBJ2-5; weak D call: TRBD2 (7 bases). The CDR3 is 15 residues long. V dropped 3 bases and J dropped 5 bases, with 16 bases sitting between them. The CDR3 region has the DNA TGTGCCAGCAGTTTTTCGGGGGGCGGAGGGGAGACCCAGTACTTC. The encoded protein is CASSFSGGGGETQYF.

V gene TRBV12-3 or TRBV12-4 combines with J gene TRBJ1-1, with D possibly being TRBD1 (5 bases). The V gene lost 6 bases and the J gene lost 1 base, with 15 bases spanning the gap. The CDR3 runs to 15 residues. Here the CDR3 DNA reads TGTGCCAGCAGCGGGGGACCGCGAAAGAACACTGAAGCTTTCTTT. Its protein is CASSGGPRKNTEAFF.

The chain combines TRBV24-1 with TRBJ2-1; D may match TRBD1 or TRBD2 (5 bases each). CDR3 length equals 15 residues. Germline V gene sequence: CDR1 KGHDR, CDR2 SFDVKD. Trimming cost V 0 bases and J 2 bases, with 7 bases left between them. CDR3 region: CATSDLRGPYNEQFF. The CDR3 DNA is TGTGCCACCAGTGATTTGCGGGGCCCCTACAATGAGCAGTTCTTC.

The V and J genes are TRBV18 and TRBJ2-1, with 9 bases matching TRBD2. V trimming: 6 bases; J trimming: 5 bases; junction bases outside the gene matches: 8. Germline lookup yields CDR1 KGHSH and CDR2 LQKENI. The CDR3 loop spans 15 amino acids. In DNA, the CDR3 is TGTGCCAGCTCGATTAGCGGGAGAGGCGACAATGAGCAGTTCTTC. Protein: CASSISGRGDNEQFF. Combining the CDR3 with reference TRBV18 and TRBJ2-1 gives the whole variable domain NAGVMQNPRHLVRRRGQEARLRCSPMKGHSHVYWYRQLPEEGLKFMVYLQKENIIDESGMPKERFSAEFPKEGPSILRIQQVVRGDSAAYFCASSISGRGDNEQFFGPGTRLTVL.

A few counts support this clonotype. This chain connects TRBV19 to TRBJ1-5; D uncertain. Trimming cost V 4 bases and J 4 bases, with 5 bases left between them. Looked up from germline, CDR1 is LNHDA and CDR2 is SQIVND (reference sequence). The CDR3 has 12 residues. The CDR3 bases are TGTGCCAGTAGTACCGGAAATCAGCCCCAGCATTTT. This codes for CASSTGNQPQHF.

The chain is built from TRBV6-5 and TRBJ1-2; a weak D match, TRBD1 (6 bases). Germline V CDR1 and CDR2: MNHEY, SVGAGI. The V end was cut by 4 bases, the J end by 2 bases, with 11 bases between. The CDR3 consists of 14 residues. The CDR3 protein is CASSLIQGNYGYTF. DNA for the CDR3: TGTGCCAGCAGTTTAATTCAGGGGAACTATGGCTACACCTTC.

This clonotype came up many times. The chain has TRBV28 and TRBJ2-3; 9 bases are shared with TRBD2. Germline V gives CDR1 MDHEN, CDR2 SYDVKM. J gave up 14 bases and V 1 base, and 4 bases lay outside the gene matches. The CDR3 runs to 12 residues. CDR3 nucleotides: TGTGCCAGCAGTTTATTAGCGGGAGTAGGGTATTTT. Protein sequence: CASSLLAGVGYF.

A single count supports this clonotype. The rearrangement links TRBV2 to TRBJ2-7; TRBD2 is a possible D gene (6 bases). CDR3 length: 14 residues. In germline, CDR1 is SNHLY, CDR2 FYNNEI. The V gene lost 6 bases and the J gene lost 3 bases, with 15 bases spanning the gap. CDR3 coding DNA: TGTGCCAGCAGCGTTTCACTAGCCTACTACGAGCAGTACTTC. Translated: CASSVSLAYYEQYF.

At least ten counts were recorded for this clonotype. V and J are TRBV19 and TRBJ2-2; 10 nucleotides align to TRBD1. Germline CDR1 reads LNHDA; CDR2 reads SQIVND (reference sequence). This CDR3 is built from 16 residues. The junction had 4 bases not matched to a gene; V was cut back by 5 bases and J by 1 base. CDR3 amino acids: CASSRGTGVNTGELFF. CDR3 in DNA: TGTGCCAGTAGTCGGGGGACAGGGGTGAACACCGGGGAGCTGTTTTTT.

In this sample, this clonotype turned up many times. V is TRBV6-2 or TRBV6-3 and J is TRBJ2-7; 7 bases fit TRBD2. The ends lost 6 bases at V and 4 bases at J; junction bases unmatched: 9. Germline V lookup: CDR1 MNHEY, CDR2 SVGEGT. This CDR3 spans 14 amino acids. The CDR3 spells CASRELGLFYEQYF. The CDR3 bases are TGTGCCAGCAGGGAACTGGGACTATTTTACGAGCAGTACTTC.

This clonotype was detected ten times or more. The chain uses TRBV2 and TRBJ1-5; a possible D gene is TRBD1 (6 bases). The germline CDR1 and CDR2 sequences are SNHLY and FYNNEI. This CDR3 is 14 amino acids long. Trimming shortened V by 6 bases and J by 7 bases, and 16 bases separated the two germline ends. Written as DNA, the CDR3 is TGTGCCAGCAGCAATTCAGGGGCGGCGCAGCCCCAGCATTTT. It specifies CASSNSGAAQPQHF.

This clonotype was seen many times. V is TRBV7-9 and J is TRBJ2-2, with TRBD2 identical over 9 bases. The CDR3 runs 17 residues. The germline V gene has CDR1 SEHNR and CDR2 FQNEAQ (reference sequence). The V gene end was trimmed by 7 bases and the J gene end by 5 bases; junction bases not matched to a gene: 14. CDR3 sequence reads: CASNHPAGGVLTGELFF. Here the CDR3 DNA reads TGTGCCAGCAACCATCCAGCGGGAGGAGTTTTGACCGGGGAGCTGTTTTTT.

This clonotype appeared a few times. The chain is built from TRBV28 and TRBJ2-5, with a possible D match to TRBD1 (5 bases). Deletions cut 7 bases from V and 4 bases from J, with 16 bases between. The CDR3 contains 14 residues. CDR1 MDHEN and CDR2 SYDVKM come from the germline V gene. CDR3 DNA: TGTGCCAGCACCGACAGCGTTGTTTCAGAGACCCAGTACTTC. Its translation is CASTDSVVSETQYF.

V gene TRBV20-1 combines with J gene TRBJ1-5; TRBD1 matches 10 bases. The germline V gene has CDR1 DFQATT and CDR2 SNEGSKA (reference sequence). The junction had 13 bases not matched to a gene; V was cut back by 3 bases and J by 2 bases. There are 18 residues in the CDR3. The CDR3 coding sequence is TGCAGTGCTAGGGTGGGACAGGGGATCCCTAGTGGCAATCAGCCCCAGCATTTT. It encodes CSARVGQGIPSGNQPQHF.

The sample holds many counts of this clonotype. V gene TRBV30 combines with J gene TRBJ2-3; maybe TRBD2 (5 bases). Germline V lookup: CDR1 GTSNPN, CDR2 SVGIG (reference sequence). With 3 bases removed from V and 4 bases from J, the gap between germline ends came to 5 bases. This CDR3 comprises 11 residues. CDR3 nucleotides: TGTGCCTGGAGCGGGGCAGATACGCAGTATTTT. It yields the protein CAWSGADTQYF.

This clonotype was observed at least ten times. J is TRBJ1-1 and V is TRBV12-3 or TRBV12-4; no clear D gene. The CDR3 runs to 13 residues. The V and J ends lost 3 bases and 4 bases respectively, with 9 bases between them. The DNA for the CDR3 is TGTGCCAGCAGTTTTGGTAGTCCCACTGAAGCTTTCTTT. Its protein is CASSFGSPTEAFF.

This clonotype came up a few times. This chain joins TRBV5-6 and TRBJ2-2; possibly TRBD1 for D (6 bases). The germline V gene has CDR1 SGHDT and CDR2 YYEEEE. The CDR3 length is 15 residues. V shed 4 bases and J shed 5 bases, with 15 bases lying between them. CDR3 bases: TGTGCCAGCAGCCCCAGGGGCCGATGGACCGGGGAGCTGTTTTTT. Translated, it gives CASSPRGRWTGELFF.

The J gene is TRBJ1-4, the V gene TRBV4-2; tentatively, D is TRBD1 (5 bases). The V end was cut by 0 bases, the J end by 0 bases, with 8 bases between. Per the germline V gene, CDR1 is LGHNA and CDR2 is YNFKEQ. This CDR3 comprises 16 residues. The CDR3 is CASSQESGATNEKLFF. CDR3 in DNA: TGTGCCAGCAGCCAAGAGTCGGGGGCAACTAATGAAAAACTGTTTTTT.

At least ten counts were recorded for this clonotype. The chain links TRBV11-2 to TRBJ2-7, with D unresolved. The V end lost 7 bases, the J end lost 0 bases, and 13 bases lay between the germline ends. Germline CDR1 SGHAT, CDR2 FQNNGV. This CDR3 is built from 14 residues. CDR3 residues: CASTQRDSSYEQYF. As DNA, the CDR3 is TGTGCCAGCACCCAAAGGGATTCCTCCTACGAGCAGTACTTC.

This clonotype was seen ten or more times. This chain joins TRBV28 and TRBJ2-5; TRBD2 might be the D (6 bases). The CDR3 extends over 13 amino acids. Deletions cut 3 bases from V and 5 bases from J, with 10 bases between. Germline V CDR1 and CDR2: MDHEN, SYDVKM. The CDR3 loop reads CASSLRGYETQYF. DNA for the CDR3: TGTGCCAGCAGTTTGCGGGGATACGAGACCCAGTACTTC.

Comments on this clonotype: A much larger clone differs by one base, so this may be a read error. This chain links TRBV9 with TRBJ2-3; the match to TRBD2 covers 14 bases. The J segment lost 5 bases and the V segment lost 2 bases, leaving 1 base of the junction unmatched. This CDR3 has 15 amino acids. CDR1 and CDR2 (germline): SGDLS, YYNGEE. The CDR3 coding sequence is TGTGCCAGCAGCGTCGGGACTAGCGGGAGAGATACGCAGTATTTT. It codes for CASSVGTSGRDTQYF.

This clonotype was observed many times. The CDR3 DNA follows: TGCGCCAGCAGCTTCCAGGGGTATCTTTCACCCCTCCACTTT. It specifies CASSFQGYLSPLHF. This rearrangement joins TRBV5-1 to TRBJ1-6; maybe TRBD1 (6 bases). The CDR3 extends over 14 amino acids. Trimming pared 2 bases from V and 9 bases from J, leaving 12 bases between. Per the germline V gene, CDR1 is SGHRS and CDR2 is YFSETQ. The whole variable domain, remainder taken from reference TRBV5-1 and TRBJ1-6, is KAGVTQTPRYLIKTRGQQVTLSCSPISGHRSVSWYQQTPGQGLQFLFEYFSETQRNKGNFPGRFSGRQFSNSRSEMNVSTLELGDSALYLCASSFQGYLSPLHFGNGTRLTVT.

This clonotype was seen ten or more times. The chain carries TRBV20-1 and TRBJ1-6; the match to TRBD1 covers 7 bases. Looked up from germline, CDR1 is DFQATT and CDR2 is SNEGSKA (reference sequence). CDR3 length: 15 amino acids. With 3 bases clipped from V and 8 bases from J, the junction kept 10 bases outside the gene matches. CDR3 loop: CSASGRARGDSPLHF. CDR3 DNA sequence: TGCAGTGCTAGTGGTCGGGCCAGGGGGGATTCACCCCTCCACTTT.